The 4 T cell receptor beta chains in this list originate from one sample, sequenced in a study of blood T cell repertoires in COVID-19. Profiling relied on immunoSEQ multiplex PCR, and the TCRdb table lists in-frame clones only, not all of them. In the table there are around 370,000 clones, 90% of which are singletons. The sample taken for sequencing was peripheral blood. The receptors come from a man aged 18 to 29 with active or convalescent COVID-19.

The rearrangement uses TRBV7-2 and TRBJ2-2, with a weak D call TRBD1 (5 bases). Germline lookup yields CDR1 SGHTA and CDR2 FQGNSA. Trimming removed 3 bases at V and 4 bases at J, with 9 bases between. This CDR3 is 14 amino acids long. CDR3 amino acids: CASSLDTTTGELFF. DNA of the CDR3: TGTGCCAGCAGCTTGGACACGACCACCGGGGAGCTGTTTTTT.

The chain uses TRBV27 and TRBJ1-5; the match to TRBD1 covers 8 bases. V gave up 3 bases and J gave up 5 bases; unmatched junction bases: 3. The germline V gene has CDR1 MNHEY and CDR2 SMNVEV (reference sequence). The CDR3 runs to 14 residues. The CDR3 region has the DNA TGTGCCAGCAGTTTTTCAGGGGGCCATCAGCCCCAGCATTTT. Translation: CASSFSGGHQPQHF.

As DNA, the CDR3 is TGTGCCAGCAGCGTAGGGGGTCCAGGGCGTAATGAAAAACTGTTTTTT. Translation: CASSVGGPGRNEKLFF. This chain links TRBV9 with TRBJ1-4, with a weak D call TRBD1 (5 bases). Germline-derived CDR1 and CDR2 are SGDLS and YYNGEE. The CDR3 has 16 residues. V lost 0 bases to trimming and J lost 4 bases, with 13 bases between them.

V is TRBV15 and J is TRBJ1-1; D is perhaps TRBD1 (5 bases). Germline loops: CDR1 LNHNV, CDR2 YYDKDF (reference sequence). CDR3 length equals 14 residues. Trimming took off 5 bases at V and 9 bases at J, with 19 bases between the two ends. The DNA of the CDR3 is TGTGCCACCAGCGAAAGATCAGGGTACGATAAAGCTTTCTTT. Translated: CATSERSGYDKAFF.